This TCR beta chain came from a study of vaccination and CD4 T cells after COVID-19. Documented time point: late sampling 161 to 241 days after vaccination in three convalescent patients. Treatment given: approximately nine-day PBMC culture with coronavirus spike peptide pools or control peptides (ViraFEST assay). Trimming took 1 base from V and 8 from J, leaving 12 bases between them. This CDR3 region has 14 residues. Germline CDR1 reads MNHNS; CDR2 reads SASEGT. This clonotype was observed a handful of times. Its antigen remains unidentified. An Oncomine TCR Beta short-read assay was used to sequence the DNA from cultured CD4+ T cells. TCRdb itself ran the PCR reads through MiXCR, one entry per CDR3 protein. The sample contains under 20,000 distinct CDR3 sequences, about 50% of which appear only once.

The sequence was obtained from a human donor who had recovered from COVID-19. The chain recombines TRBV6-1 with TRBJ2-1; possible D gene TRBD1, 7 bases. Sequencing used CD4+ T cells from blood, cultured in vitro, obtained about 7 months after SARS-CoV-2 vaccination. The CDR3 protein is CASSEVQGGYEQFF. The CDR3 DNA sequence: TGTGCCAGCAGTGAAGTCCAGGGGGGATATGAGCAGTTCTTC.